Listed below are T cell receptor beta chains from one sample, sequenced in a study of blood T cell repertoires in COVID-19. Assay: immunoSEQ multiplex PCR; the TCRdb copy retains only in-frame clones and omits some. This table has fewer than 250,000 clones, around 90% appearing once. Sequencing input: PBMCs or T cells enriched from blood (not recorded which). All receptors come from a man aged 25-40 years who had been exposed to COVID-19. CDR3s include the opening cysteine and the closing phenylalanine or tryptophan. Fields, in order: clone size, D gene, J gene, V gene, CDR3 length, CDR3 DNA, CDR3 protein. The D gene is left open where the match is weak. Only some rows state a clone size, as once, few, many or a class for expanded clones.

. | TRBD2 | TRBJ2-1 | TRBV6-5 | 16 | TGTGCCAGCAGTTACACTGGGACTAGCGGGGGCTATGAGCAGTTCTTC | CASSYTGTSGGYEQFF
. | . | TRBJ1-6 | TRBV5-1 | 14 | TGCGCCAGCAGCACGGGGAGTGCGGGTTCACCCCTCCACTTT | CASSTGSAGSPLHF
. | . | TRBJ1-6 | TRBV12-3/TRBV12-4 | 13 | TGTGCCAGCAGCCTGGCGGCAAGTTCACCCCTCCACTTT | CASSLAASSPLHF
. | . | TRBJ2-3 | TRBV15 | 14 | TGTGCCACCAGCGAGGACACAAACACAGATACGCAGTATTTT | CATSEDTNTDTQYF
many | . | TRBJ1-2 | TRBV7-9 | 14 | TGTGCCAGCAGCTTCGCCCCCTTAAGAGATGGCTACACCTTC | CASSFAPLRDGYTF
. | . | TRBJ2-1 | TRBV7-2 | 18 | TGTGCCAGCAGCTTAGAGTGGGGCGCGGGGATAACCTACAATGAGCAGTTCTTC | CASSLEWGAGITYNEQFF
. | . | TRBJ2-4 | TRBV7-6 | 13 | TGTGCCAGCAGCCCCAGGGCCAAAAACATTCAGTACTTC | CASSPRAKNIQYF
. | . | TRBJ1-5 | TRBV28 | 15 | TGTGCCAGCAGTTTATTCAGGGGTGGGGGACAGCCCCAGCATTTT | CASSLFRGGGQPQHF
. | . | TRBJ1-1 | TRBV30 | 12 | TGTGCCTGCGGCAGGGCGGTCACTGAAGCTTTCTTT | CACGRAVTEAFF
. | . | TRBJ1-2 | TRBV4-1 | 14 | TGCGCCAGCAGCCCCCGGGAGACTAACTATGGCTACACCTTC | CASSPRETNYGYTF
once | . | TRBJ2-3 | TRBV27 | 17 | TGTGCCAGCAGCAATACTATCAGGGAGGTCCCCGCAGATACGCAGTATTTT | CASSNTIREVPADTQYF
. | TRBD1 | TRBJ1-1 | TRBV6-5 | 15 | TGTGCCAGCCTAAGCGGGACAGGGGAACACACTGAAGCTTTCTTT | CASLSGTGEHTEAFF
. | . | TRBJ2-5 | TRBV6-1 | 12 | TGTGCCAGCAGTGAAGCGCAAGCGCCTCAGTACTTC | CASSEAQAPQYF
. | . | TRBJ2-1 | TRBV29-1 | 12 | TGCAGCAACGGGGATGGATACAATGAGCAGTTCTTC | CSNGDGYNEQFF
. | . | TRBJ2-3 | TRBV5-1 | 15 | TGCGCCAGCAGCTTGGATGGACAGAGCACAGATACGCAGTATTTT | CASSLDGQSTDTQYF
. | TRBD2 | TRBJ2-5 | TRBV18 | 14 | TGTGCCAGCTCACCAATGACTAGCGGGGAGACCCAGTACTTC | CASSPMTSGETQYF
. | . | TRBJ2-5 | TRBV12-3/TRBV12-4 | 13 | TGTGCCAGCGCGTTTCTCATGGGCGAGACCCAGTACTTC | CASAFLMGETQYF